The clone carrying this T cell receptor beta chain came up many times. What it binds is not known. Individually, cDNA molecules had unique molecular identifiers attached to them. TCRdb itself ran the 5' RACE reads through MiXCR, one entry per CDR3 protein. The sample contains 23,000 or so distinct CDR3 sequences, roughly 5.3% of which appear only once. The data are from a study of early T cells in non-severe SARS-CoV-2 infection. Study-level information: Unsorted whole blood bulk RNA was sequenced, with unpaired chains.

The study's findings and limits: There was a bias toward anti-spike CD8 responses in VDJdb matching, which missed private and CD4 specificities.

The ends were cut back, 0 bases at V and 6 bases at J, with 8 bases in the middle. This CDR3 has 13 residues. Per germline, CDR1 KGHSH and CDR2 LQKENI. The sequence was collected from an adult who was a healthcare worker with PCR-confirmed SARS-CoV-2 infection or an uninfected control (not recorded which). The sequencing input was whole blood. This sequence joins TRBV18 and TRBJ2-5, with D possibly being TRBD2 (5 bases). The CDR3 DNA reads TGTGCCAGCTCACCACCGCCGGGGAAGACCCAGTACTTC. This gives the protein CASSPPPGKTQYF.